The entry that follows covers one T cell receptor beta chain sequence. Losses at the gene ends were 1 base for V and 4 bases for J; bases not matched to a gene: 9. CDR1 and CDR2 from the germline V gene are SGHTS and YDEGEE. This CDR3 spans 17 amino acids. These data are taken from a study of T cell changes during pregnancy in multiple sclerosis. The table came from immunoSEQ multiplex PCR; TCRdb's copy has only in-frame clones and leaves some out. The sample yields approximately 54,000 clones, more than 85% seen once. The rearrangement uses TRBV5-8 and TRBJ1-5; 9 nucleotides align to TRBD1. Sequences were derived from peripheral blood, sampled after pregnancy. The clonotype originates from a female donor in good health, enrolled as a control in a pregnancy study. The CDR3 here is CASSLFGQGLGNQPQHF. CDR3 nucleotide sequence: TGTGCCAGCAGCTTGTTCGGACAGGGGTTGGGAAATCAGCCCCAGCATTTT.